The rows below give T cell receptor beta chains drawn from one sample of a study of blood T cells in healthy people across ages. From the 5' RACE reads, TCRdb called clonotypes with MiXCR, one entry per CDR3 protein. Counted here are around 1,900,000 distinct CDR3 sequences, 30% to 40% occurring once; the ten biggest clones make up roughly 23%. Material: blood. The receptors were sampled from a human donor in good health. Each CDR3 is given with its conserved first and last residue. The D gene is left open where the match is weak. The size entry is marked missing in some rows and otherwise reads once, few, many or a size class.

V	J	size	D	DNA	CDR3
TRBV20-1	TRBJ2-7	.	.	TGCAGTGCTAGAGATCACGGCCGAGACATCGGCAACTACGAGCAGTACTTC	CSARDHGRDIGNYEQYF
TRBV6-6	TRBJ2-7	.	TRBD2	TGTGCCGCCGCGGGGGAAGCCTACGAGCAGTACTTC	CAAAGEAYEQYF
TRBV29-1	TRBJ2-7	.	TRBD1	TGCAGCGTTGAACTAATAGCGGAGACAGGGGCGTGGGACGAGCAGTACTTC	CSVELIAETGAWDEQYF
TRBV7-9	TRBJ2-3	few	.	TGTGCCAGCAGCTCCCTCGCCAGAGATACGCAGTATTTT	CASSSLARDTQYF
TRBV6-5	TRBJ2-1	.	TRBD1	TGTGCCAGCAGTTATTTGGACAGGGTCCATGAGCAGTTCTTC	CASSYLDRVHEQFF
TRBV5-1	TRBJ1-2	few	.	TGCGCCAGCAGCTTGGATCTTCCGGTCAACTATGGCTACACCTTC	CASSLDLPVNYGYTF
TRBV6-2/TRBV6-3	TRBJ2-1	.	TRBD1	TGTGCCAGCAGTTACGGACAGGTAGGGCCATATGGTGAGCAGTTCTTC	CASSYGQVGPYGEQFF
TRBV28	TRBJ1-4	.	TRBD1	TGTGCCAGCAGCTGGACAGGGGGGAGAATCAGTGAAAAACTGTTTTTT	CASSWTGGRISEKLFF
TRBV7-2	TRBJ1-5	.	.	TGTGCCAGCAGCTTAAAGAGGACTAGCGGGACCCAGCATTTT	CASSLKRTSGTQHF
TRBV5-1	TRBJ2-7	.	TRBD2	TGCGCCGGCAGCACTTTAGCGGGGGCCGTTTTAACCTACGAGCAGTACTTC	CAGSTLAGAVLTYEQYF
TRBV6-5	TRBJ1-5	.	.	TGTGCCAGCAAGGGACATCTCAATCAGCCCCAGCATTTT	CASKGHLNQPQHF
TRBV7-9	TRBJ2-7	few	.	TGTGCCAGCAGCCACACGAAAGGAGGAGACGAGCAGTACTTC	CASSHTKGGDEQYF
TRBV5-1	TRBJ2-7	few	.	TGCGCCAGCAGCTTGGGATCTAGGGCCAGGGAGCGCGAGCAGTACTTC	CASSLGSRAREREQYF
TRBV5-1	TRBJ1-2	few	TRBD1	TGCGCCAGCAGCATAACAGGGGCGCCTAACTATGGCTACACCTTC	CASSITGAPNYGYTF
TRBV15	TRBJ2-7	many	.	TGTGCCACCAGCAGAGATAGGGGGGGCGAGCAGTACTTC	CATSRDRGGEQYF
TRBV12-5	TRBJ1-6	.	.	TGTGCTAGTGGTTTGGTCCCTCCTACCTCCTATAATTCACCCCTCCACTTT	CASGLVPPTSYNSPLHF
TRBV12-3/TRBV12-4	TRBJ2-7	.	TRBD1	TGTGCCAGCAGGCCAGGGGGCGGGTACGAGCAGTACTTC	CASRPGGGYEQYF
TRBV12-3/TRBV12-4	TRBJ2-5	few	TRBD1	TGTGCCAGCAGTCTTCCGGGACAGGGGGCGTTAGAGACCCAGTACTTC	CASSLPGQGALETQYF
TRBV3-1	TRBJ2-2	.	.	TGTGCCAGCAGCCAAGATTTAGGATGGCGGGAGAACACCGGGGAGCTGTTTTTT	CASSQDLGWRENTGELFF
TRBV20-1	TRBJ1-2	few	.	TGCAGTGCTAGAGAAGCAGTAAACTATGGCTACACCTTC	CSAREAVNYGYTF
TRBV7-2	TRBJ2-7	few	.	TGTGCCAGCATCTCTAGGAGGGGCGCCTACGAGCAGTACTTC	CASISRRGAYEQYF
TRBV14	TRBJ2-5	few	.	TGTGCCAGCAGTATCGTGGGCGGAGAGACCCAGTACTTC	CASSIVGGETQYF
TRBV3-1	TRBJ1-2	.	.	TGTGCCAGCAGCGACGGGCCTCTTAATAGTTATGGCTACACCTTC	CASSDGPLNSYGYTF
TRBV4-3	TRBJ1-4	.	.	TGCGCCAGCAGCCAAGTACCCTCTGAAAAACTGTTTTTT	CASSQVPSEKLFF
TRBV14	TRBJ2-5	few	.	TGTGCCAGCAGCCAAGATACGGGGTGGCAAGAGACCCAGTACTTC	CASSQDTGWQETQYF
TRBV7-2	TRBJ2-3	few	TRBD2	TGTGCCAGCAGGCGTGCTAGCGGGGGGACCACAGATACGCAGTATTTT	CASRRASGGTTDTQYF
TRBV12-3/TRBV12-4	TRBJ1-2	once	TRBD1	TGTGCCAACGCCAGGGGGCGCGACTATGGCTACACCTTC	CANARGRDYGYTF
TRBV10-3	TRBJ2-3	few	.	TGTGCCATCAGTGAGTCGTCCAAGGGTTCCACAGATACGCAGTATTTT	CAISESSKGSTDTQYF
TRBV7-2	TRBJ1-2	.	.	TGTGCCAGCAGCCCAGAGGGGCAGGGGTTAAGCTACACCTTC	CASSPEGQGLSYTF